These 8 T cell receptor beta chains share one sample of origin, sequenced in a study of CD4+ T cells in melanoma. Assay used: immunoSEQ multiplex PCR; TCRdb lists only in-frame clones, some missing. Of about 110,000 clones in the sample, around 92% were seen once. Source material: peripheral blood. These receptor sequences come from a human donor with melanoma.

V is TRBV28 and J is TRBJ2-1; TRBD2 is a possible D gene (6 bases). Germline V gene lookup returns CDR1 MDHEN and CDR2 SYDVKM. Trimming stripped 7 bases from V and 0 bases from J, with 16 bases between. The CDR3 is 16 amino acids. As DNA, the CDR3 is TGTGCCAGCACCCGCGGCGGGGCCCCCTCCTACAATGAGCAGTTCTTC. Translated, it gives CASTRGGAPSYNEQFF.

J is TRBJ2-1 and V is TRBV7-6; D is perhaps TRBD2 (6 bases). Looked up from germline, CDR1 is SGHVS and CDR2 is FNYEAQ. CDR3 length equals 15 residues. V was shortened by 4 bases and J by 8 bases, with 18 bases between the two germline ends. CDR3 loop: CASSSGATRYHEQFF. The CDR3, as DNA: TGTGCCAGCAGCTCGGGAGCGACTAGATACCATGAGCAGTTCTTC.

The genes are TRBV4-3 and TRBJ1-5; a weak D match, TRBD1 (5 bases). CDR3 length equals 15 residues. Per germline, CDR1 LGHNA and CDR2 YSLEER. V shed 0 bases and J shed 7 bases, with 13 bases lying between them. The CDR3 loop is CASSQDRGGEQPQHF. CDR3 coding DNA: TGCGCCAGCAGCCAAGATCGGGGAGGGGAACAGCCCCAGCATTTT.

This clone was detected only a few times. V usage is TRBV2 and J usage is TRBJ1-1; D is ambiguous. With 6 bases removed from V and 1 base from J, the gap between germline ends came to 9 bases. The CDR3 is 13 residues long. Germline values: CDR1 SNHLY, CDR2 FYNNEI. CDR3 loop: CASSQDPNTEAFF. The CDR3 DNA reads as TGTGCCAGCAGCCAGGACCCGAACACTGAAGCTTTCTTT.

The chain combines TRBV7-3 with TRBJ1-6; TRBD1 is a possible D gene (6 bases). Between the trimmed V and J ends, which lost 2 bases and 9 bases, there was a span of 14 bases. CDR3 length: 15 residues. Per the germline V gene, CDR1 is SGHTA and CDR2 is FQGTGA. The CDR3: CASSLGEGGISPLHF. The DNA of the CDR3 is TGTGCCAGCAGCTTAGGAGAGGGGGGTATTTCACCCCTCCACTTT.

The rearrangement joins TRBV5-1 to TRBJ2-2; D uncertain. Germline V gene sequence: CDR1 SGHRS, CDR2 YFSETQ. The CDR3 runs to 15 residues. V was trimmed by 4 bases and J by 1 base, leaving 11 bases between them. The CDR3 nucleotides are TGCGCCAGCAGCGTCCTAGAATTGAACACCGGGGAGCTGTTTTTT. Residues: CASSVLELNTGELFF.

The gene calls are TRBV7-9 and TRBJ1-6; no firm D call. V was cut by 8 bases and J by 4 bases, with 12 bases left in between. Germline V gives CDR1 SEHNR, CDR2 FQNEAQ (reference sequence). CDR3 length equals 14 residues. The CDR3 DNA reads as TGTGCCAGCGAGGGCAGTCAATATAATTCACCCCTCCACTTT. It specifies CASEGSQYNSPLHF. The full variable domain, rest sourced from reference TRBV7-9 and TRBJ1-6, is DTGVSQNPRHKITKRGQNVTFRCDPISEHNRLYWYRQTLGQGPEFLTYFQNEAQLEKSRLLSDRFSAERPKGSFSTLEIQRTEQGDSAMYLCASEGSQYNSPLHFGNGTRLTVT.

The chain carries TRBV27 and TRBJ2-4; TRBD2 aligns across 10 bases. The germline gives CDR1 MNHEY, CDR2 SMNVEV (reference sequence). With 5 bases clipped from V and 0 bases from J, the junction kept 13 bases outside the gene matches. There are 19 residues in the CDR3. The CDR3 loop reads CASSITSGLALIAKNIQYF. In DNA, the CDR3 is TGTGCCAGCAGTATTACTTCGGGACTAGCGTTAATAGCCAAAAACATTCAGTACTTC.